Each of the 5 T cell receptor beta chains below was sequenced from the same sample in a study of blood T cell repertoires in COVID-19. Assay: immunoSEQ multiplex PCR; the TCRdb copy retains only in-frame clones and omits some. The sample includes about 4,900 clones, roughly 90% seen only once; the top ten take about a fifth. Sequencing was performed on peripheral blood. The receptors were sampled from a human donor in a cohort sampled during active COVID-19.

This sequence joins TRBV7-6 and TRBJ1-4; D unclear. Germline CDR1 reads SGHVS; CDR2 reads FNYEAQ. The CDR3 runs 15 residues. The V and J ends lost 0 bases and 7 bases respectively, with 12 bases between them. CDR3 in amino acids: CASSLAAGIGEKLFF. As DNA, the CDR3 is TGTGCCAGCAGCTTAGCTGCGGGGATCGGTGAAAAACTGTTTTTT.

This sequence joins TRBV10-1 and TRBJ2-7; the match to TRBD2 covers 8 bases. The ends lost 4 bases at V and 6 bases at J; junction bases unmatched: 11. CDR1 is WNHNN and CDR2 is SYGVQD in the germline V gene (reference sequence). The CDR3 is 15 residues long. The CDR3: CASSAATGRGGEQYF. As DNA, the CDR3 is TGCGCCAGCAGTGCGGCGACCGGCCGGGGGGGCGAGCAGTACTTC.

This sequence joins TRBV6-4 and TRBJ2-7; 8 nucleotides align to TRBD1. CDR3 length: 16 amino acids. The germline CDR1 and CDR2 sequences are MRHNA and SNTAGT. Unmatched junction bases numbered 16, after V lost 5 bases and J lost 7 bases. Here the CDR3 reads CASSCGQGGRCEEQYF. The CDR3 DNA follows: TGTGCCAGCAGTTGCGGACAGGGTGGTCGCTGTGAGGAGCAGTACTTC.

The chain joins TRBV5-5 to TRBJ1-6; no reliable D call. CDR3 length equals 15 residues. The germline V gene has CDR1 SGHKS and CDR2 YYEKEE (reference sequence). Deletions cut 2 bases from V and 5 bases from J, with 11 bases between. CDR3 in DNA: TGTGCCAGCAGCTTACAGACACTTCATAATTCACCCCTCCACTTT. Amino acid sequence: CASSLQTLHNSPLHF. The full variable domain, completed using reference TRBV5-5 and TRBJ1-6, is DAGVTQSPTHLIKTRGQQVTLRCSPISGHKSVSWYQQVLGQGPQFIFQYYEKEERGRGNFPDRFSARQFPNYSSELNVNALLLGDSALYLCASSLQTLHNSPLHFGNGTRLTVT.

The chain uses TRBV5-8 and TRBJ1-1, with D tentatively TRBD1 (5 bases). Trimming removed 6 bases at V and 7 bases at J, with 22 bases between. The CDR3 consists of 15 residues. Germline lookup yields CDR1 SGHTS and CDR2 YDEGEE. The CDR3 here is CASIPVPGLIGEAFF. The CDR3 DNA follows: TGTGCCAGCATCCCGGTGCCAGGGTTGATAGGTGAAGCTTTCTTT.